Listed below are T cell receptor beta chains from one sample, sequenced in a study of identifying expanded T cells in peripheral blood. The data were produced by immunoSEQ multiplex PCR, yet TCRdb's version contains in-frame clones alone and is incomplete. Among roughly 100,000 clones, 70% to 90% were seen once, and the ten largest hold about a sixth. What was sequenced was blood. The receptors originated from a person between 18 and 75 years old in good health. Each CDR3 is given without its conserved first and last residue. For some rows the clone size is stated as once, few or many, or as a class when expanded; others skip it.

CDR3 protein: ASSKRGAEGNEQF; clone size: once; CDR3 length: 13; J gene: TRBJ2-1; V gene: TRBV6-5
CDR3 protein: ASSCAGAGGTDTQY; clone size: NA; CDR3 length: 14; J gene: TRBJ2-3; V gene: TRBV5-4
CDR3 protein: ASSLKDSIYEQY; clone size: NA; CDR3 length: 12; J gene: TRBJ2-7; V gene: TRBV7-9
CDR3 protein: ASSLRTGETQY; clone size: NA; CDR3 length: 11; J gene: TRBJ2-5; V gene: TRBV6-6
CDR3 protein: ASSFSLAQSTQY; clone size: NA; CDR3 length: 12; J gene: TRBJ2-3; V gene: TRBV7-8
CDR3 protein: ASSRDRGVNEQY; clone size: NA; CDR3 length: 12; J gene: TRBJ2-7; V gene: TRBV18
CDR3 protein: ASSEWGGNSPLH; clone size: NA; CDR3 length: 12; J gene: TRBJ1-6; V gene: TRBV25-1
CDR3 protein: ASSLSGAAGANVLT; clone size: NA; CDR3 length: 14; J gene: TRBJ2-6; V gene: TRBV5-1
CDR3 protein: ASSPFGTNQETQY; clone size: NA; CDR3 length: 13; J gene: TRBJ2-5; V gene: TRBV4-2
CDR3 protein: ASRRQKTSYEQY; clone size: few; CDR3 length: 12; J gene: TRBJ2-7; V gene: TRBV2
CDR3 protein: ASSPGQPSWTEAF; clone size: NA; CDR3 length: 13; J gene: TRBJ1-1; V gene: TRBV7-2
CDR3 protein: ASSHRAHQPQH; clone size: NA; CDR3 length: 11; J gene: TRBJ1-5; V gene: TRBV27
CDR3 protein: ASGQTDGLGGYT; clone size: NA; CDR3 length: 12; J gene: TRBJ1-2; V gene: TRBV12-5
CDR3 protein: ASSSTAGGGQSNKQF; clone size: NA; CDR3 length: 15; J gene: TRBJ2-1; V gene: TRBV28
CDR3 protein: ASSLVSFDSPLH; clone size: few; CDR3 length: 12; J gene: TRBJ1-6; V gene: TRBV5-6
CDR3 protein: ASSYSTESNTEAF; clone size: NA; CDR3 length: 13; J gene: TRBJ1-1; V gene: TRBV6-5
CDR3 protein: ASSSGDRGLDEQF; clone size: NA; CDR3 length: 13; J gene: TRBJ2-1; V gene: TRBV13
CDR3 protein: ASSESRGFISIQY; clone size: NA; CDR3 length: 13; J gene: TRBJ2-4; V gene: TRBV2
CDR3 protein: SVGGTGFTGELF; clone size: NA; CDR3 length: 12; J gene: TRBJ2-2; V gene: TRBV29-1
CDR3 protein: ASSFPQGAGNTIY; clone size: NA; CDR3 length: 13; J gene: TRBJ1-3; V gene: TRBV7-9
CDR3 protein: ASSLGGNWNTEAF; clone size: NA; CDR3 length: 13; J gene: TRBJ1-1; V gene: TRBV28